One sample yielded the 9 T cell receptor beta chains listed below, sequenced in a study of blood T cell repertoires in COVID-19. The assay was immunoSEQ multiplex PCR, and TCRdb's table has in-frame clones only and misses some. The table lists approximately 62,000 clones, over 80% of them singletons. Sequencing was performed on peripheral blood. These receptors were taken from a man aged 55 to 69 with acute or convalescent COVID-19.

V and J are TRBV6-8 and TRBJ2-5; 8 bases fit TRBD2. Losses at the gene ends were 6 bases for V and 6 bases for J; bases not matched to a gene: 24. The CDR3 spans 19 residues. CDR1 and CDR2 from the germline V gene are MNHGY and SAAAGT. CDR3 loop: CASSLDWREASWPGQTQYF. The CDR3 DNA is TGTGCCAGCAGCCTCGACTGGCGGGAGGCCTCGTGGCCGGGTCAGACCCAGTACTTC.

This chain uses TRBV6-6 with TRBJ1-1; D uncertain. The germline V and J ends were trimmed by 5 bases and 3 bases, with 22 bases remaining between them. Germline lookup yields CDR1 MNHNY and CDR2 SVGAGI (reference sequence). There are 17 residues in the CDR3. In DNA form, the CDR3 reads TGTGCCAGCAGTCATATAACGGACTCCTGGGAAGACACTGAAGCTTTCTTT. It is translated as CASSHITDSWEDTEAFF.

The sample holds a few counts of this clone. This chain links TRBV19 with TRBJ1-2; D remains ambiguous. The CDR3 extends over 14 amino acids. Trimming took off 1 base at V and 8 bases at J, with 14 bases between the two ends. The germline CDR1 and CDR2 sequences are LNHDA and SQIVND (reference sequence). The CDR3 DNA reads TGTGCCAGTAGTATAGCCCCTCCCAATCGGGGCTACACCTTC. Protein: CASSIAPPNRGYTF.

The rearrangement uses TRBV7-9 and TRBJ1-2, with D possibly being TRBD1 (6 bases). This CDR3 has 16 amino acids. The V gene lost 0 bases and the J gene lost 4 bases, with 15 bases spanning the gap. Germline V CDR1 and CDR2: SEHNR, FQNEAQ (reference sequence). The DNA of the CDR3 is TGTGCCAGCAGCTTAGCGGTATCAGGGGTCGGCTATGGCTACACCTTC. This encodes CASSLAVSGVGYGYTF.

The chain joins TRBV27 to TRBJ1-4; 11 nucleotides align to TRBD1. Germline V gives CDR1 MNHEY, CDR2 SMNVEV (reference sequence). The trim removed 6 bases at V and 7 bases at J, leaving 4 bases unmatched. The CDR3 extends over 14 amino acids. The CDR3 sequence is CASRGGTGGEKLFF. As DNA, the CDR3 is TGTGCCAGCAGGGGGGGGACAGGGGGTGAAAAACTGTTTTTT.

The chain recombines TRBV6-5 with TRBJ1-2, with a weak D call TRBD1 (6 bases). The CDR3 is 15 amino acids. V lost 8 bases, J lost 1 base, and 17 bases lay in between. Germline CDR1 reads MNHEY; CDR2 reads SVGAGI. Here the CDR3 reads CASRLGQQFNYGYTF. CDR3 DNA sequence: TGTGCCAGCCGACTCGGACAGCAATTTAACTATGGCTACACCTTC.

The rearrangement uses TRBV2 and TRBJ2-3; weak D call: TRBD1 (6 bases). The V gene lost 1 base and the J gene lost 3 bases, with 11 bases spanning the gap. Germline CDR1 and CDR2: SNHLY and FYNNEI. This CDR3 region has 15 residues. For the CDR3, the DNA is TGTGCCAGCAGTGAAGGGACAGTATTTACAGATACGCAGTATTTT. As protein: CASSEGTVFTDTQYF.

The J gene is TRBJ1-5, the V gene TRBV7-9; D call uncertain. CDR1 and CDR2 from the germline V gene are SEHNR and FQNEAQ (reference sequence). V lost 5 bases and J 6 bases, leaving 8 bases between the germline ends. This CDR3 spans 12 amino acids. The CDR3 spells CASSNPGQPQHF. As DNA, the CDR3 is TGTGCCAGCAGCAACCCCGGTCAGCCCCAGCATTTT.

This sequence joins TRBV5-4 and TRBJ2-1, with TRBD2 matching 9 bases. CDR3 length: 15 amino acids. Germline loops: CDR1 SGHNT, CDR2 YYREEE (reference sequence). After removal of 4 bases from V and 5 bases from J, the junction contained 7 bases not matched to a gene. CDR3 nucleotides: TGTGCCAGCAGCAGCAGGACTAGCGACCACAATGAGCAGTTCTTC. Amino acids: CASSSRTSDHNEQFF. Based on the CDR3 plus reference TRBV5-4 and TRBJ2-1, the full variable domain is ETGVTQSPTHLIKTRGQQVTLRCSSQSGHNTVSWYQQALGQGPQFIFQYYREEENGRGNFPPRFSGLQFPNYSSELNVNALELDDSALYLCASSSRTSDHNEQFFGPGTRLTVL.